One T cell receptor beta chain is described in this entry. As yet, its antigen is unknown. This entry belongs to a study of T cells after yellow fever vaccination. Findings and caveats of the study: Peaking faster, on day 5 versus 15, the secondary response was nonetheless weaker.

Germline V gene data show CDR1 as SGHNT and CDR2 as YYREEE (reference sequence). Deletions cut 1 base from V and 8 bases from J, with 15 bases between. This CDR3 region has 14 residues. TCR cDNA was made by 5'RACE template switching, adding a universal primer site and UMIs. A single record per CDR3 protein comes from TCRdb applying MiXCR to the 5' RACE reads. The sample has about 130,000 distinct CDR3 sequences, more than 7.5% seen once; the top ten hold almost 40%. The V gene is TRBV5-4, the J gene TRBJ1-1; no firm D call. This clonotype originated in a man between 18 and 29 years old who received the YFV17D yellow fever vaccine. The source was CD8+ T cells sorted from PBMCs, collected on the day of the yellow fever booster vaccination. CDR3 in DNA: TGTGCCAGCAGCTTGTTTCTACAACGACCGGAAGCTTTCTTT. It specifies CASSLFLQRPEAFF. The whole variable domain, remainder taken from reference TRBV5-4 and TRBJ1-1, is ETGVTQSPTHLIKTRGQQVTLRCSSQSGHNTVSWYQQALGQGPQFIFQYYREEENGRGNFPPRFSGLQFPNYSSELNVNALELDDSALYLCASSLFLQRPEAFFGQGTRLTVV.